The present entry profiles one T cell receptor beta chain with its context. The antigen is not known. This record comes from a study of T-cell memory formation after mild COVID-19. Study summary: Clusters of TCRs were largely donor specific. Broader study findings: The SARS-CoV-2 specificity of second-wave clones reaching peak at day 37 remained unverified. A balance of CD4 and CD8 characterized clones contracting day 15 to 85, whereas later expanders leaned CD4+.

5'RACE primed from the constant segment yielded TCR alpha and TCR beta cDNA libraries bearing sample barcodes and UMIs. From the 5' RACE reads, TCRdb called clonotypes with MiXCR, one entry per CDR3 protein. Of about 200,000 distinct CDR3 sequences in the sample, around 16% were seen once. The sample taken for sequencing was PBMCs or a T cell subset sorted from them (not recorded which). The clonotype originates from an adult woman who had mild COVID-19 (a few samples of this study predate the infection). Cell type and time point are not known.

As DNA, the CDR3 is TGCGCCAGCAGGTCTAGCGGGGGCAGCACAGATACGCAGTATTTT. Its translation: CASRSSGGSTDTQYF. This chain links TRBV5-1 with TRBJ2-3; the match to TRBD2 covers 10 bases. V trimming: 5 bases; J trimming: 0 bases; junction bases outside the gene matches: 3. CDR3 size: 15 residues. Per the germline V gene, CDR1 is SGHRS and CDR2 is YFSETQ.